Shown below are 25 T cell receptor beta chains from a single sample sequenced in a study of long-term antiretroviral therapy in people with HIV. The libraries were made with immunoSEQ v3.0 at survey level. Profiling relied on immunoSEQ multiplex PCR, and the TCRdb table lists in-frame clones only, not all of them. The sample has about 32,000 clones; 95% to 98% are singletons. This material consisted of unsorted PBMCs, taken 7.6 years after starting antiretroviral therapy. All receptors come from a young man with HIV.

The V call is TRBV4-1, the J call TRBJ2-7; 9 nucleotides line up with TRBD2. The CDR3 contains 16 residues. J was trimmed by 5 bases and V by 1 base; bases with no gene match: 9. CDR1 is MGHRA and CDR2 is YSYEKL in the germline V gene. DNA for the CDR3: TGCGCCAGCAGCCAAGGAGGGAGTAGCGGGAGAGACGAGCAGTACTTC. Translated: CASSQGGSSGRDEQYF.

This clone was recorded only once. V usage is TRBV9 and J usage is TRBJ1-2, with D unclear. In germline, CDR1 is SGDLS, CDR2 YYNGEE. V lost 4 bases, J lost 4 bases, and 14 bases lay in between. CDR3 length equals 14 residues. Here the CDR3 DNA reads TGTGCCAGCAGCTCACTGAACACCTTCTATGGCTACACCTTC. Its translation: CASSSLNTFYGYTF.

The chain links TRBV7-9 to TRBJ2-2; unclear D gene. The germline V and J ends were trimmed by 4 bases and 6 bases, with 12 bases remaining between them. Germline-derived CDR1 and CDR2 are SEHNR and FQNEAQ (reference sequence). The CDR3 runs to 14 residues. CDR3 loop: CASSYDQYSGELFF. CDR3 bases: TGTGCCAGCAGCTATGATCAGTATTCCGGGGAGCTGTTTTTT.

J is TRBJ2-3 and V is TRBV19, with 10 bases that match TRBD2. The CDR3 is made up of 15 amino acids. Germline values: CDR1 LNHDA, CDR2 SQIVND (reference sequence). V shed 5 bases and J 3 bases; nucleotides not matched to a gene: 5. The DNA of the CDR3 is TGTGCCAGTAGTCTAGCGGGAGAGGTGACAGATACGCAGTATTTT. This gives the protein CASSLAGEVTDTQYF.

The chain couples TRBV6-1 to TRBJ1-1, with D unclear. V lost 8 bases and J lost 8, with 15 bases in between. Germline loops: CDR1 MNHNS, CDR2 SASEGT. The CDR3 contains 12 residues. The CDR3 region has the DNA TGTGCCAGCTCACCAGGCTCACCAGAAGCTTTCTTT. It encodes CASSPGSPEAFF.

CDR3 nucleotide sequence: TGTGCCAGCAGAAAAGAGACCCAGTACTTC. Residues: CASRKETQYF. The chain uses TRBV6-4 and TRBJ2-5; unclear D gene. CDR1 and CDR2 (germline): MRHNA, SNTAGT. The CDR3 loop spans 10 amino acids. V shed 6 bases and J shed 3 bases, with 2 bases lying between them.

This chain's CDR3 is CASSYSEYQPQHF. Written as DNA, the CDR3 is TGTGCCAGCAGTTACTCGGAATATCAGCCCCAGCATTTT. The V and J genes are TRBV6-5 and TRBJ1-5; no firm D call. The CDR3 sequence is 13 residues long. Germline V CDR1 and CDR2: MNHEY, SVGAGI. V was pared by 0 bases and J by 5 bases, with 5 bases between.

This sequence joins TRBV7-8 and TRBJ1-3; a weak D match, TRBD1 (6 bases). The CDR3 consists of 14 residues. Trimming pared 6 bases from V and 2 bases from J, leaving 11 bases between. The germline CDR1 and CDR2 sequences are SGHVS and FQNEAQ. The DNA of the CDR3 is TGTGCCAGCAGTCGAAGGACAGCTGGAAACACCATATATTTT. It is translated as CASSRRTAGNTIYF.

The chain employs TRBV4-2 and TRBJ2-7, with 9 nucleotides matching TRBD1. CDR3 length: 16 residues. J was trimmed by 7 bases and V by 0 bases; bases with no gene match: 10. Germline CDR1 LGHNA, CDR2 YNFKEQ. CDR3 DNA sequence: TGTGCCAGCAGCCAAGATGGTACCGACAGGGGGTGGGAGCAGTACTTC. This translates into CASSQDGTDRGWEQYF.

This clone has just one count. The chain combines TRBV27 with TRBJ2-7, with D maybe TRBD2 (5 bases). V was cut by 0 bases and J by 6 bases, with 12 bases left in between. In germline, CDR1 is MNHEY, CDR2 SMNVEV (reference sequence). The CDR3 sequence is 14 residues long. In nucleotides, the CDR3 is TGTGCCAGCAGTTTATCACTAGATTGGGGCGAGCAGTACTTC. Amino acid sequence: CASSLSLDWGEQYF.

The chain joins TRBV11-3 to TRBJ2-1, with D tentatively TRBD1 (5 bases). In germline, CDR1 is SGHNT, CDR2 YENEEA. There are 12 residues in the CDR3. Trimming took 6 bases from V and 6 from J, leaving 9 bases between them. As DNA, the CDR3 is TGTGCCAGCAGAGGGGATACCAATGAGCAGTTCTTC. Its translation is CASRGDTNEQFF.

This clone came up once. The chain is built from TRBV6-1 and TRBJ2-2, with unresolved D. Germline CDR1 is MNHNS and CDR2 is SASEGT. Trimming left V 3 bases short and J 7 bases short, with 9 bases between. CDR3 length equals 13 residues. The CDR3 DNA sequence: TGTGCCAGCAGTGAGACCCTATTCGGGGAGCTGTTTTTT. This encodes CASSETLFGELFF.

The V and J genes are TRBV5-4 and TRBJ1-3, with D possibly matching TRBD1 (5 bases). The CDR3 length is 16 residues. The germline V gene has CDR1 SGHNT and CDR2 YYREEE (reference sequence). V lost 5 bases and J lost 4, with 19 bases in between. The CDR3 loop is CASSSKGIMRGNTIYF. CDR3 DNA: TGTGCCAGCAGTTCCAAGGGGATAATGCGAGGAAACACCATATATTTT.

This chain joins TRBV27 and TRBJ2-1, with TRBD2 matching over 12 bases. The CDR3 loop spans 20 amino acids. V dropped 5 bases and J dropped 3; count of bases not matched to a gene: 17. CDR1 is MNHEY and CDR2 is SMNVEV in the germline V gene (reference sequence). CDR3 bases: TGTGCCAGCAGTCGGGGAGGACCGACCCTAGCGGGGGGGATCTACAATGAGCAGTTCTTC. Its translation is CASSRGGPTLAGGIYNEQFF.

The V and J genes are TRBV27 and TRBJ1-6; 9 nucleotides align to TRBD1. The CDR3 totals 15 residues. Germline assignment: CDR1 MNHEY and CDR2 SMNVEV (reference sequence). V was pared by 7 bases and J by 10 bases, with 11 bases of the junction left unmatched. In DNA, the CDR3 is TGTGCCAGCATACCAACCGGGACAGGGATCTCACCCCTCCACTTT. This translates into CASIPTGTGISPLHF.

The genes are TRBV18 and TRBJ1-2; D ambiguous. There are 15 residues in the CDR3. Germline assignment: CDR1 KGHSH and CDR2 LQKENI. V was cut by 1 base and J by 5 bases, with 14 bases left in between. Here the CDR3 reads CASSPREVRHYGYTF. In nucleotides, the CDR3 is TGTGCCAGCTCACCACGGGAGGTCCGGCATTATGGCTACACCTTC.

V gene TRBV15 combines with J gene TRBJ2-7; either TRBD1 or TRBD2 may supply D (5 bases each). V was cut by 3 bases and J by 2 bases, with 11 bases left in between. There are 14 residues in the CDR3. Per the germline V gene, CDR1 is LNHNV and CDR2 is YYDKDF (reference sequence). In DNA, the CDR3 is TGTGCCACCAGCAGCGGGACGGCGACCTACGAGCAGTACTTC. Its protein product is CATSSGTATYEQYF.

The rearrangement links TRBV2 to TRBJ2-7, with D hard to call. V was pared by 6 bases and J by 0 bases, with 9 bases between. The CDR3 sequence is 13 residues long. Germline-derived CDR1 and CDR2 are SNHLY and FYNNEI. DNA for the CDR3: TGTGCCAGCAGCCCGATGAGCTCCTACGAGCAGTACTTC. Its translation: CASSPMSSYEQYF. Full variable domain (remainder filled in from reference TRBV2 and TRBJ2-7): EPEVTQTPSHQVTQMGQEVILRCVPISNHLYFYWYRQILGQKVEFLVSFYNNEISEKSEIFDDQFSVERPDGSNFTLKIRSTKLEDSAMYFCASSPMSSYEQYFGPGTRLTVT.

This rearrangement joins TRBV9 to TRBJ2-1; 13 bases agree with TRBD2. In germline, CDR1 is SGDLS, CDR2 YYNGEE. J was trimmed by 7 bases and V by 3 bases; bases with no gene match: 4. There are 15 residues in the CDR3. CDR3 residues: CASSGTSGRGNEQFF. The CDR3 DNA reads TGTGCCAGCAGCGGTACTAGCGGGAGGGGAAATGAGCAGTTCTTC.

This rearrangement joins TRBV5-1 to TRBJ1-4; D possibly corresponds to TRBD1 (5 bases). Trimming removed 4 bases from V and 3 bases from J, with 10 bases in between. Germline V CDR1 and CDR2: SGHRS, YFSETQ. This CDR3 region has 14 residues. CDR3 sequence: CASSGGAPNEKLFF. The CDR3, as DNA: TGCGCCAGCAGCGGCGGGGCCCCTAATGAAAAACTGTTTTTT. The complete variable domain, with remaining parts taken from reference TRBV5-1 and TRBJ1-4, reads KAGVTQTPRYLIKTRGQQVTLSCSPISGHRSVSWYQQTPGQGLQFLFEYFSETQRNKGNFPGRFSGRQFSNSRSEMNVSTLELGDSALYLCASSGGAPNEKLFFGSGTQLSVL.

This sequence joins TRBV5-4 and TRBJ2-1; 9 positions match TRBD2. Germline V gene lookup returns CDR1 SGHNT and CDR2 YYREEE (reference sequence). The V gene end was trimmed by 4 bases and the J gene end by 8 bases; junction bases not matched to a gene: 10. This CDR3 has 15 residues. CDR3 sequence reads: CASSPGTSFKDEQFF. The CDR3 DNA reads as TGTGCCAGCAGCCCTGGGACTAGCTTTAAGGATGAGCAGTTCTTC.

The rearrangement joins TRBV4-3 to TRBJ2-7; D unresolved. Germline CDR1 reads LGHNA; CDR2 reads YSLEER. V lost 4 bases and J lost 2, with 12 bases in between. This CDR3 has 14 residues. DNA for the CDR3: TGCGCCAGCAGCCCCCAGCTGAGAACCTACGAGCAGTACTTC. Translation: CASSPQLRTYEQYF.

CDR3 loop: CASSIDLHGYSNQPQHF. The CDR3 coding sequence is TGTGCCAGTAGTATAGATCTTCACGGTTATAGCAATCAGCCCCAGCATTTT. V usage is TRBV19 and J usage is TRBJ1-5, with D unclear. The CDR3 spans 17 residues. Germline CDR1 reads LNHDA; CDR2 reads SQIVND (reference sequence). The V and J ends lost 0 bases and 0 bases respectively, with 12 bases between them.

This clone was counted a single time. The chain has TRBV2 and TRBJ2-7; the D gene is possibly TRBD1 (6 bases). The germline V gene has CDR1 SNHLY and CDR2 FYNNEI. Trimming took 1 base from V and 4 from J, leaving 14 bases between them. This CDR3 spans 15 amino acids. Written as DNA, the CDR3 is TGTGCCAGCAGTGAAGGGGAAACAGGGTCGTACGAGCAGTACTTC. Protein product: CASSEGETGSYEQYF. Together with reference TRBV2 and TRBJ2-7, the CDR3 gives the full variable domain: EPEVTQTPSHQVTQMGQEVILRCVPISNHLYFYWYRQILGQKVEFLVSFYNNEISEKSEIFDDQFSVERPDGSNFTLKIRSTKLEDSAMYFCASSEGETGSYEQYFGPGTRLTVT.

This clone has more than one count but fewer than ten. The chain joins TRBV5-8 to TRBJ2-7, with D perhaps matching TRBD1 (6 bases). Germline V gene lookup returns CDR1 SGHTS and CDR2 YDEGEE. CDR3 length: 11 amino acids. The ends were cut back, 7 bases at V and 3 bases at J, with 8 bases in the middle. The DNA of the CDR3 is TGTGCCAGCCGACAGGACTACGAGCAGTACTTC. Translating it yields CASRQDYEQYF.